The present TCR beta chain was sequenced within a study of cytomegalovirus exposure and HLA in healthy donors. The PCR employed 60 Vbeta primers together with 13 Jbeta primers. This table comes from immunoSEQ multiplex PCR, and its TCRdb copy is limited to in-frame clones, with some not included. In the table there are approximately 170,000 clones, approximately 81% of which are singletons. The table lists this clone with a count of one. Its antigen remains unknown. The CDR3 totals 13 residues. V shed 2 bases and J shed 0 bases, with 4 bases lying between them. CDR1 and CDR2 from the germline V gene are KGHSH and LQKENI. Broader study findings: An analysis that was carried out later associated 15,000 to 20,000 TCR beta sequences with HLA alleles at 0.05 false discovery rate. The number of N-insertions in an Asian-associated ancestry cluster was reportedly below the approximately 700-donor mean in a later analysis. As immune exposure information, only CMV serostatus was available.

The V gene is TRBV18, the J gene TRBJ1-1, with no clear D. This clonotype was sampled from a woman between 50 and 59 years old in good health and CMV-seronegative. The specimen was PBMCs. Written as DNA, the CDR3 is TGTGCCAGCTCACCAGGAGTGAACACTGAAGCTTTCTTT. Its translation is CASSPGVNTEAFF.